This T cell receptor (beta chain) was recorded in a study of long-term antiretroviral therapy in people with HIV. This CDR3 region has 15 residues. CDR1 SEHNR and CDR2 FQNEAQ come from the germline V gene (reference sequence). V gave up 5 bases and J gave up 6 bases; unmatched junction bases: 6. The run of the v3.0 immunoSEQ assay was at survey level. Method: immunoSEQ multiplex PCR; TCRdb's copy keeps in-frame clones and lacks some. The sample holds around 22,000 clones, 65% to 85% seen once. General observations from the study: HIV repertoires spanned tighter CDR3 length ranges than controls did. Researchers lacked any data on ART adherence, viral resistance or therapy changes.

This clone has just one count. Its antigen is unknown. Source: unsorted PBMCs, taken approximately 4.5 years after starting antiretroviral therapy. This sequence joins TRBV7-9 and TRBJ2-2; 10 positions agree with TRBD2. This TCR was sampled from a man between 25 and 39 years old with HIV. CDR3 DNA: TGTGCCAGCAGCGCTAGCGGGAGTTGGGCCGGGGAGCTGTTTTTT. Translated: CASSASGSWAGELFF.